Below, 13 T cell receptor beta chains from the same sample are listed, as sequenced in a study of Ad26.COV2.S vaccination and SARS-CoV-2 variants (dated by TCRdb to the early 2020s). Receptor libraries were prepared by the immunoSEQ multiplex PCR assay. In its TCRdb copy, this immuneACCESS table keeps in-frame sequences only and misses some clones. Where compared with another copy, unresolved V genes explain less than half of these, and the others have no known cause. Within this sample are approximately 410,000 clones, with around 92% of them counted one time only. The top ten clones comprise around 1.7% of the sample. Interpreted using the paper, the treatment or condition label stands for: roughly 19 received Ad26.COV2.S at low or high dose, single or two shots; about five received placebo; per-sample allocation not given. Repertoires of vaccine and placebo recipients were sequenced from samples collected on day 63 after the first injection.

The specimen comprised peripheral blood, sampled in a trial of Ad26.COV2.S vaccine versus placebo. The receptors were gathered from a person between 18 and 65 years old who received the Ad26.COV2.S COVID-19 vaccine or a placebo.

The gene calls are TRBV4-1 and TRBJ2-1; 10 bases are a match to TRBD1. V lost 5 bases and J lost 4; bases outside the gene matches: 5. Germline loops: CDR1 MGHRA, CDR2 YSYEKL. The CDR3 runs to 15 residues. The DNA of the CDR3 is TGCGCCAGCAGCGGCCGGGACAGGGGATACAATGAGCAGTTCTTC. The encoded protein is CASSGRDRGYNEQFF.

The V and J genes are TRBV6-5 and TRBJ2-2; 9 nucleotides agree with TRBD1. V trimming: 5 bases; J trimming: 5 bases; junction bases outside the gene matches: 3. The CDR3 has 14 residues. Per germline, CDR1 MNHEY and CDR2 SVGAGI. The CDR3, as DNA: TGTGCCAGCAGTCACGACAGGGGGACCGGGGAGCTGTTTTTT. Translating it yields CASSHDRGTGELFF.

This chain links TRBV19 with TRBJ1-1; the D is unclear. Deletions cut 4 bases from V and 4 bases from J, with 19 bases between. Germline assignment: CDR1 LNHDA and CDR2 SQIVND (reference sequence). The CDR3 extends over 16 amino acids. The CDR3 sequence: CASSTTHPSPATEAFF. For the CDR3, the DNA is TGTGCCAGTAGTACTACCCACCCTTCTCCTGCCACTGAAGCTTTCTTT.

CDR3 DNA sequence: TGTGCCAGCAGCGAGGGGGTCTTCTCCTACGAGCAGTACTTC. This translates into CASSEGVFSYEQYF. J is TRBJ2-7 and V is TRBV9; possible D gene TRBD1, 6 bases. The CDR3 spans 14 residues. Trimming removed 3 bases at V and 0 bases at J, with 10 bases between. Germline lookup yields CDR1 SGDLS and CDR2 YYNGEE.

The sample holds one count of this clone. This chain links TRBV9 with TRBJ1-1, with 8 nucleotides matching TRBD1. Trimming cost V 0 bases and J 4 bases; bases outside gene matches: 8. The germline CDR1 and CDR2 sequences are SGDLS and YYNGEE. The CDR3 is 16 amino acids. The CDR3: CASSVVGTGQATEAFF. CDR3 nucleotide sequence: TGTGCCAGCAGCGTAGTAGGGACGGGACAGGCCACTGAAGCTTTCTTT.

The gene calls are TRBV21-1 and TRBJ1-5; the table's D gene call, TRBD1, was not cross checked with the DNA. TRBV21-1 represents a pseudogene. This CDR3 is 15 amino acids long. CDR3 loop: CASNPTAYSNQPQHF. The CDR3 DNA is TGTGCCAGCAACCCGACAGCTTATAGCAATCAGCCCCAGCATTTT.

The chain carries TRBV5-1 and TRBJ2-4; TRBD1 aligns across 10 bases. Trimming took 4 bases from V and 1 from J; bases not matched to a gene: 2. Germline CDR1 and CDR2: SGHRS and YFSETQ. The CDR3 runs to 15 residues. The CDR3 DNA sequence: TGCGCCAGCAGCGCGGGACAGGGGGCCAAAAACATTCAGTACTTC. The encoded protein is CASSAGQGAKNIQYF.

This clone came up a few times. The chain couples TRBV6-1 to TRBJ2-7; D is unclear. This CDR3 spans 14 amino acids. Germline V gene sequence: CDR1 MNHNS, CDR2 SASEGT. V was trimmed by 3 bases and J by 3 bases, leaving 12 bases between them. This CDR3 reads CASSDPLVGYEQYF. The CDR3 nucleotides are TGTGCCAGCAGTGATCCCCTGGTGGGCTACGAGCAGTACTTC.

The chain is built from TRBV4-3 and TRBJ2-7; D remains unclear. Germline V lookup: CDR1 LGHNA, CDR2 YSLEER. The CDR3 extends over 15 amino acids. Trimming stripped 3 bases from V and 3 bases from J, with 15 bases between. CDR3 sequence: CASSHQQGKNYEQYF. In DNA form, the CDR3 reads TGCGCCAGCAGCCACCAACAAGGGAAGAACTACGAGCAGTACTTC.

A single count supports this clone. The chain has TRBV5-1 and TRBJ2-7; D is perhaps TRBD2 (6 bases). CDR1 and CDR2 (germline): SGHRS, YFSETQ. V lost 4 bases to trimming and J lost 3 bases, with 11 bases between them. The CDR3 is 13 residues long. CDR3 region: CASSAGPNYEQYF. CDR3 nucleotides: TGCGCCAGCAGCGCGGGACCGAACTACGAGCAGTACTTC.

The chain carries TRBV18 and TRBJ2-7, with D possibly called TRBD1 or TRBD2 (5 bases each). Between the trimmed V and J ends, which lost 2 bases and 4 bases, there was a span of 12 bases. CDR1 and CDR2 (germline): KGHSH, LQKENI. The CDR3 runs 14 residues. The CDR3 DNA sequence: TGTGCCAGCTCACCAGCCACAGGAGGTTACGAGCAGTACTTC. The encoded protein is CASSPATGGYEQYF.

This chain links TRBV14 with TRBJ1-2; D uncertain. This CDR3 is built from 17 residues. Trimming took off 2 bases at V and 8 bases at J, with 24 bases between the two ends. Germline-derived CDR1 and CDR2 are SGHDN and FVKESK. In DNA form, the CDR3 reads TGTGCCAGCAGCCAACGCTGGGGAGGGAGATTCGTGCGAGGCTACACCTTC. Protein: CASSQRWGGRFVRGYTF.

This chain links TRBV7-6 with TRBJ2-2; 9 bases are shared with TRBD1. Germline CDR1 and CDR2: SGHVS and FNYEAQ. The V and J ends lost 3 bases and 3 bases, in that order; junction bases with no gene match: 2. This CDR3 comprises 15 residues. CDR3 loop: CASSFGTGYTGELFF. The CDR3 DNA follows: TGTGCCAGCAGCTTCGGGACAGGGTACACCGGGGAGCTGTTTTTT.